The 5 T cell receptor beta chains below all came from one sample that was sequenced in a study of T cell changes during pregnancy in multiple sclerosis. Clones were sequenced by immunoSEQ multiplex PCR, and TCRdb holds only the in-frame ones, with some missing. The repertoire includes some 50,000 clones, around 90% of them detected once, and 1.5% sits in the top ten. The sequenced sample was peripheral blood, obtained in the first trimester of pregnancy. Receptor source: a female donor in good health, enrolled as a control in a pregnancy study.

V gene TRBV5-6 combines with J gene TRBJ2-1; D unresolved. Germline V gene lookup returns CDR1 SGHDT and CDR2 YYEEEE. The CDR3 totals 18 residues. V lost 1 base to trimming and J lost 2 bases, with 19 bases between them. The CDR3, as DNA: TGTGCCAGCAGCTTGTTTACTCCACTCCAGAGCGCCTACAATGAGCAGTTCTTC. The encoded protein is CASSLFTPLQSAYNEQFF.

This clone has more than one count but fewer than ten. The chain joins TRBV30 to TRBJ1-1; D not certain. CDR1 and CDR2 from the germline V gene are GTSNPN and SVGIG (reference sequence). Deletions cut 3 bases from V and 3 bases from J, with 11 bases between. The CDR3 totals 13 residues. CDR3 nucleotides: TGTGCCTGGAGGCCGACGGCGGACACTGAAGCTTTCTTT. It translates to CAWRPTADTEAFF.

This chain joins TRBV28 and TRBJ1-2; no reliable D call. Trimming pared 6 bases from V and 7 bases from J, leaving 15 bases between. Germline-derived CDR1 and CDR2 are MDHEN and SYDVKM. This CDR3 contains 13 residues. CDR3 nucleotide sequence: TGTGCCAGCAGGCAAGGATTTGAGGGTGGCTACACCTTC. Residues: CASRQGFEGGYTF.

This clone was detected a few times. V gene TRBV21-1 combines with J gene TRBJ1-4; the table's D gene call, TRBD1, was not cross checked with the DNA. TRBV21-1 is designated a pseudogene. The CDR3 contains 15 residues. CDR3 sequence reads: CASSTLTGTNEKLFF. CDR3 bases: TGTGCCAGCAGCACCCTGACAGGCACTAATGAAAAACTGTTTTTT.

This clone was found once. The CDR3 spells CASSERGRGGYTF. CDR3 DNA: TGTGCCAGCAGTGAAAGGGGGCGAGGTGGCTACACCTTC. The chain carries TRBV6-1 and TRBJ1-2, with 7 bases matching TRBD1. Germline CDR1 and CDR2: MNHNS and SASEGT. J was trimmed by 7 bases and V by 2 bases; bases with no gene match: 4. The CDR3 loop spans 13 amino acids.